The 15 T cell receptor beta chains presented below share a single source sample, sequenced in a study of vaccination effects on CD4 cells after COVID-19. Sequencing was performed with immunoSEQ multiplex PCR; in TCRdb, only in-frame clones are kept and a portion is missing. The sample shows 26,000 or so clones, 83% of them seen only once. Their specific antigens are unknown. Sequencing followed a ViraFEST assay step that expanded antigen-specific CD4+ T cells with viral peptide pools. After around nine days in culture, the CD4+ T cells were isolated. As their vaccination, participants received two doses of either BNT162b2 or mRNA-1273. The starting material was CD4+ T cells from PBMCs cultured with HCoV-NL63 spike peptides, obtained after COVID-19 vaccination. All receptors derive from a human donor who received a COVID-19 vaccine. Some clones in this sample may be carry-over from other donors' samples.

This clone was detected a few times. The chain recombines TRBV2 with TRBJ2-1; possibly TRBD2 for D (5 bases). This CDR3 contains 14 residues. Germline V gives CDR1 SNHLY, CDR2 FYNNEI. Trimming pared 3 bases from V and 4 bases from J, leaving 10 bases between. CDR3 nucleotides: TGTGCCAGCAGTGAGCTACTAGGGTACAATGAGCAGTTCTTC. Residues: CASSELLGYNEQFF. The variable domain in full, completed from reference TRBV2 and TRBJ2-1, reads EPEVTQTPSHQVTQMGQEVILRCVPISNHLYFYWYRQILGQKVEFLVSFYNNEISEKSEIFDDQFSVERPDGSNFTLKIRSTKLEDSAMYFCASSELLGYNEQFFGPGTRLTVL.

The chain uses TRBV5-1 and TRBJ2-5; 8 bases line up with TRBD2. The germline V gene encodes CDR1 SGHRS and CDR2 YFSETQ. This CDR3 region has 14 residues. J gave up 2 bases and V 4 bases, and 4 bases lay outside the gene matches. In DNA, the CDR3 is TGCGCCAGCAGCCCGGGAGGGGGACAAGAGACCCAGTACTTC. Its translation is CASSPGGGQETQYF.

The rearrangement joins TRBV10-1 to TRBJ2-7; weak D call: TRBD1 (5 bases). The V end was cut by 7 bases, the J end by 6 bases, with 16 bases between. Germline V gene lookup returns CDR1 WNHNN and CDR2 SYGVQD (reference sequence). CDR3 length: 13 amino acids. For the CDR3, the DNA is TGCGCCAGCACTCAAACAGGTCTCCTCGAGCAGTACGTC. Translating it yields CASTQTGLLEQYV.

The chain is built from TRBV6-6 and TRBJ1-3; D unclear. Per germline, CDR1 MNHNY and CDR2 SVGAGI (reference sequence). The CDR3 consists of 16 residues. With 4 bases removed from V and 1 base from J, the gap between germline ends came to 14 bases. The CDR3 region has the DNA TGTGCCAGCAGTTCTTTGGACGCAGCATCTGGAAACACCATATATTTT. It codes for CASSSLDAASGNTIYF.

The chain joins TRBV5-1 to TRBJ1-1, with D hard to call. CDR1 and CDR2 from the germline V gene are SGHRS and YFSETQ. The V end lost 0 bases, the J end lost 2 bases, and 5 bases lay between the germline ends. This CDR3 spans 13 amino acids. CDR3 sequence: CASSLGPNTEAFF. The CDR3 DNA sequence: TGCGCCAGCAGCTTGGGACCTAACACTGAAGCTTTCTTT.

This chain links TRBV14 with TRBJ2-5; 7 bases are a match to TRBD1. The ends lost 0 bases at V and 1 base at J; junction bases unmatched: 5. The CDR3 is 16 amino acids. The germline V gene encodes CDR1 SGHDN and CDR2 FVKESK. The CDR3 reads CASSQDWGQIQETQYF. The DNA of the CDR3 is TGTGCCAGCAGCCAAGATTGGGGACAGATCCAAGAGACCCAGTACTTC.

The chain carries TRBV5-1 and TRBJ2-6; D unresolved. Germline V gene sequence: CDR1 SGHRS, CDR2 YFSETQ. This CDR3 spans 14 amino acids. Deletions cut 0 bases from V and 3 bases from J, with 4 bases between. CDR3 in DNA: TGCGCCAGCAGCTTGGGAAATGGGGCCAACGTCCTGACTTTC. Translation: CASSLGNGANVLTF.

V and J are TRBV6-6 and TRBJ2-5, with 8 bases fitting TRBD2. The V gene's germline CDR1 is MNHNY and CDR2 SVGAGI (reference sequence). The CDR3 length is 13 residues. V was clipped by 2 bases and J by 5 bases; unmatched bases: 1. DNA of the CDR3: TGTGCCAGCAGTTACCGGGGGGGGGAGACCCAGTACTTC. It yields the protein CASSYRGGETQYF.

The chain carries TRBV28 and TRBJ2-7; 9 bases line up with TRBD1. V was pared by 5 bases and J by 0 bases, with 8 bases of the junction left unmatched. Germline lookup yields CDR1 MDHEN and CDR2 SYDVKM. The CDR3 has 16 residues. The CDR3 here is CASSDYRGPHSYEQYV. CDR3 nucleotide sequence: TGTGCCAGCAGTGATTACAGGGGGCCCCACTCCTACGAGCAGTACGTC.

This sequence joins TRBV5-3 and TRBJ1-6; D is unclear. TRBV5-3 is an ORF; its function is uncertain. Trimming cost V 7 bases and J 9 bases, with 20 bases left between them. This CDR3 contains 15 residues. CDR3: CAREDYVALGSPLHF. As DNA, the CDR3 is TGTGCCAGAGAAGATTACGTGGCCCTGGGTTCACCCCTCCACTTT.

This clone showed up just a few times. The chain carries TRBV5-1 and TRBJ2-7, with a possible D match to TRBD1 (5 bases). V lost 5 bases and J lost 7, with 19 bases in between. The CDR3 is made up of 14 amino acids. CDR1 and CDR2 from the germline V gene are SGHRS and YFSETQ. The CDR3 is CASSPQGTSREQYV. In nucleotides, the CDR3 is TGCGCCAGCAGTCCTCAGGGTACCTCACGGGAGCAGTACGTC.

The chain links TRBV6-5 to TRBJ1-5, with D hard to call. The CDR3 loop spans 14 amino acids. Germline V gives CDR1 MNHEY, CDR2 SVGAGI. V was shortened by 8 bases and J by 2 bases, with 13 bases between the two germline ends. This chain's CDR3 is CASSGSIGNQPQHF. In DNA form, the CDR3 reads TGTGCCAGCTCGGGGTCAATAGGCAATCAGCCCCAGCATTTT.

This chain uses TRBV7-8 with TRBJ1-5; the match to TRBD1 covers 11 bases. The CDR3 totals 17 residues. From germline, CDR1 is SGHVS and CDR2 FQNEAQ. V was clipped by 4 bases and J by 5 bases; unmatched bases: 10. CDR3 nucleotides: TGTGCCAGCAGCTCCACCCGGGGACAGGGGGAGCATCAGCCCCAGCATTTT. Protein: CASSSTRGQGEHQPQHF.

The V gene is TRBV27, the J gene TRBJ1-1, with 7 nucleotides matching TRBD1. J was trimmed by 11 bases and V by 4 bases; bases with no gene match: 7. Germline assignment: CDR1 MNHEY and CDR2 SMNVEV (reference sequence). This CDR3 has 12 residues. The CDR3 loop reads CASSSYGQAAFF. The DNA of the CDR3 is TGTGCCAGCAGTTCTTACGGACAGGCTGCTTTCTTT.

The chain couples TRBV6-5 to TRBJ2-2; 9 bases fit TRBD2. The V segment lost 5 bases and the J segment 3 bases; nucleotides outside the gene matches: 1. CDR1 and CDR2 from the germline V gene are MNHEY and SVGAGI. The CDR3 has 14 residues. CDR3 loop: CASSRTSDTGELFF. CDR3 bases: TGTGCCAGCAGTAGGACTAGCGACACCGGGGAGCTGTTTTTT.